The entry that follows covers one TCR beta chain sequence. Its specificity is not known. The germline V gene has CDR1 DFQATT and CDR2 SNEGSKA (reference sequence). The CDR3 is made up of 14 amino acids. With 3 bases removed from V and 7 bases from J, the gap between germline ends came to 18 bases. The authors made TCR beta libraries by quantitative 5'-RACE with molecular barcodes. MiXCR, run by TCRdb on the 5' RACE reads, gives a single entry per CDR3 protein. The sample lists some 330,000 distinct CDR3 sequences, 6.5% to 10% occurring once. This sample is part of a study of CD8 T cells in ankylosing spondylitis. Overall study findings and caveats: Some of the motif variants had earlier been found in reactive arthritis patients' fluid and blood. Blood of patients with ankylosing spondylitis appeared to be characterized by a TCR beta motif of about 8 highly homologous variants. Relatively rare in peripheral blood, disease-linked clones were also CD8+. Matched ankylosing spondylitis synovial fluid reportedly contained a significantly enriched population of disease-linked clones.

This chain connects TRBV20-1 to TRBJ2-5, with TRBD2 as a possible D gene (5 bases). Sample: blood, either unsorted or a sorted T cell fraction (not recorded which). This receptor was identified in a male donor with ankylosing spondylitis. CDR3 residues: CSASKGVEGATQYF. CDR3 bases: TGCAGTGCTAGCAAAGGAGTAGAGGGTGCGACCCAGTACTTC.